These 17 T cell receptor beta chains share one sample of origin, sequenced in a study of immune evolution from preneoplasia to lung adenocarcinoma (dated by TCRdb to the early 2020s). Preparation of the library involved the immunoSEQ multiplex PCR assay. What TCRdb holds here is the immuneACCESS table cut down to in-frame rearrangements. Part of the clones is not present; checked against another copy, under half of the missing clones reflect an unresolved V gene, and the others are unexplained. The sample data list tens of thousands of clones, and 74% of these were observed just once. The ten largest clones capture approximately 6.1% of the sample. Sequencing was performed on FFPE invasive lung adenocarcinoma tissue. The cell subset or site label corresponds to: frankly invasive lung adenocarcinoma (ADC). These receptors originate from a person aged 55 to 75 with lung adenocarcinoma.

On this clone itself: A much larger clone sits a single nucleotide away, making a read error possible. The gene calls are TRBV30 and TRBJ2-2; possible D gene TRBD2, 5 bases. The germline V and J ends were trimmed by 4 bases and 1 base, with 16 bases remaining between them. Germline values: CDR1 GTSNPN, CDR2 SVGIG (reference sequence). This CDR3 is 16 amino acids long. The CDR3 DNA reads TGTGCCTGGATAGGGAGTTTGACTCTGAACACCGGGGAGCTGTTTTTT. It is translated as CAWIGSLTLNTGELFF.

The count of this clone is one. This chain links TRBV25-1 with TRBJ2-7; D tentatively fits TRBD1 or TRBD2 (5 bases each). The germline V and J ends were trimmed by 3 bases and 7 bases, with 16 bases remaining between them. The CDR3 is made up of 14 amino acids. Germline V lookup: CDR1 MGHDK, CDR2 SYGVNS. The CDR3 sequence: CASSETGTLREQYF. CDR3 in DNA: TGTGCCAGCAGTGAGACCGGGACCCTCCGGGAGCAGTACTTC.

This rearrangement joins TRBV4-2 to TRBJ2-1, with a tentative D call TRBD2 (6 bases). V lost 0 bases and J lost 4, with 13 bases in between. CDR3 length: 16 residues. The V gene's germline CDR1 is LGHNA and CDR2 YNFKEQ. In DNA form, the CDR3 reads TGTGCCAGCAGCCAAGATTATGGCGCGGGATACAATGAGCAGTTCTTC. It codes for CASSQDYGAGYNEQFF.

The chain is built from TRBV12-5 and TRBJ1-5, with D unresolved. The CDR3 is 15 amino acids. Looked up from germline, CDR1 is LGHNT and CDR2 is FRNRAP. V was pared by 2 bases and J by 7 bases, with 15 bases between. The CDR3 loop reads CASGLSGKGNQPQHF. The CDR3 DNA reads TGTGCTAGTGGTTTGAGTGGCAAAGGGAACCAGCCCCAGCATTTT.

This chain joins TRBV7-8 and TRBJ2-3; D remains ambiguous. CDR1 is SGHVS, CDR2 FQNEAQ, per germline. CDR3 size: 17 residues. V gave up 4 bases and J gave up 0 bases, with 17 bases separating them. In DNA, the CDR3 is TGTGCCAGCAGCTCCGTGTCATACGCGGCTAGCACAGATACGCAGTATTTT. Amino acids: CASSSVSYAASTDTQYF.

V usage is TRBV15 and J usage is TRBJ1-3; maybe TRBD1 (5 bases). The CDR3 consists of 15 residues. V was pared by 4 bases and J by 5 bases, with 15 bases between. Germline lookup yields CDR1 LNHNV and CDR2 YYDKDF (reference sequence). DNA for the CDR3: TGTGCCACCAGCACACCCCTCCAGGGCAGAAACACCATATATTTT. Translating gives CATSTPLQGRNTIYF.

The chain joins TRBV27 to TRBJ2-7; TRBD1 agrees at 7 bases. CDR1 is MNHEY and CDR2 is SMNVEV in the germline V gene (reference sequence). This CDR3 has 15 amino acids. Trimming cost V 6 bases and J 2 bases; bases outside gene matches: 10. CDR3 protein: CASSRGTVSPYEQYF. The DNA of the CDR3 is TGTGCCAGCAGCCGAGGGACAGTCTCACCCTACGAGCAGTACTTC.

The chain couples TRBV28 to TRBJ1-4; no clear D gene. V was cut by 2 bases and J by 8 bases, with 3 bases left in between. The CDR3 contains 11 residues. Germline CDR1 reads MDHEN; CDR2 reads SYDVKM. CDR3 amino acids: CASSLREKLFF. CDR3 DNA: TGTGCCAGCAGTTTAAGGGAAAAACTGTTTTTT. The whole variable domain, filled in from reference TRBV28 and TRBJ1-4, reads DVKVTQSSRYLVKRTGEKVFLECVQDMDHENMFWYRQDPGLGLRLIYFSYDVKMKEKGDIPEGYSVSREKKERFSLILESASTNQTSMYLCASSLREKLFFGSGTQLSVL.

The chain carries TRBV19 and TRBJ2-6, with D perhaps TRBD1 (6 bases). The V end was cut by 6 bases, the J end by 0 bases, with 15 bases between. CDR3 length: 17 amino acids. Germline CDR1 reads LNHDA; CDR2 reads SQIVND (reference sequence). The CDR3 reads CASSPRDIFSGANVLTF. CDR3 DNA: TGTGCCAGTAGCCCCCGGGACATTTTCTCTGGGGCCAACGTCCTGACTTTC. Using reference TRBV19 and TRBJ2-6 for the parts outside the CDR3, the full variable domain is DGGITQSPKYLFRKEGQNVTLSCEQNLNHDAMYWYRQDPGQGLRLIYYSQIVNDFQKGDIAEGYSVSREKKESFPLTVTSAQKNPTAFYLCASSPRDIFSGANVLTFGAGSRLTVL.

The gene calls are TRBV4-1 and TRBJ1-5, with 9 bases lining up with TRBD1. The junction had 6 bases not matched to a gene; V was cut back by 1 base and J by 2 bases. CDR3 length: 17 residues. Germline CDR1 is MGHRA and CDR2 is YSYEKL. The CDR3 here is CASSQGLRTGGNQPQHF. CDR3 in DNA: TGCGCCAGCAGCCAAGGTCTCCGGACAGGGGGCAATCAGCCCCAGCATTTT.

This rearrangement joins TRBV14 to TRBJ1-1; D is perhaps TRBD1 (6 bases). The length of the CDR3 is 13 residues. The germline V gene has CDR1 SGHDN and CDR2 FVKESK. Trimming took 6 bases from V and 3 from J, leaving 11 bases between them. The CDR3 loop is CASSLQGYTEAFF. The CDR3, as DNA: TGTGCCAGCAGTCTCCAGGGGTACACTGAAGCTTTCTTT. Based on the CDR3 plus reference TRBV14 and TRBJ1-1, the full variable domain is EAGVTQFPSHSVIEKGQTVTLRCDPISGHDNLYWYRRVMGKEIKFLLHFVKESKQDESGMPNNRFLAERTGGTYSTLKVQPAELEDSGVYFCASSLQGYTEAFFGQGTRLTVV.

The chain employs TRBV14 and TRBJ2-4; D remains ambiguous. Germline V gene sequence: CDR1 SGHDN, CDR2 FVKESK. Trimming cost V 0 bases and J 9 bases, with 3 bases left between them. The CDR3 contains 11 residues. The chain's CDR3 is CASSQESIQYF. In DNA, the CDR3 is TGTGCCAGCAGCCAAGAGAGCATTCAGTACTTC.

This chain connects TRBV6-1 to TRBJ2-3; the match to TRBD1 covers 7 bases. The CDR3 consists of 18 residues. Germline CDR1 reads MNHNS; CDR2 reads SASEGT. V lost 2 bases and J lost 6; bases outside the gene matches: 17. CDR3 sequence reads: CASSESNVRAGGRDTQYF. The CDR3 region has the DNA TGTGCCAGCAGTGAAAGTAATGTAAGGGCAGGGGGACGGGATACGCAGTATTTT.

V gene TRBV10-3 combines with J gene TRBJ2-2; 10 positions agree with TRBD2. This CDR3 has 16 residues. The trim removed 4 bases at V and 0 bases at J, leaving 2 bases unmatched. CDR1 and CDR2 from the germline V gene are ENHRY and SYGVKD. The CDR3 reads CAISASGRTNTGELFF. The CDR3 coding sequence is TGTGCCATCAGTGCTAGCGGGAGAACGAACACCGGGGAGCTGTTTTTT.

The V call is TRBV30, the J call TRBJ2-4, with 10 bases fitting TRBD1. Trimming took 2 bases from V and 8 from J; bases not matched to a gene: 9. CDR3 length equals 15 residues. CDR1 and CDR2 from the germline V gene are GTSNPN and SVGIG (reference sequence). This chain's CDR3 is CAWSPQRTGGDIQYF. The CDR3, as DNA: TGTGCCTGGAGTCCCCAGAGGACAGGGGGGGACATTCAGTACTTC.

This clone was observed once. This sequence joins TRBV23-1 and TRBJ1-2, with unresolved D. TRBV23-1 is marked as an open reading frame, function uncertain. V shed 4 bases and J shed 4 bases, with 31 bases lying between them. The CDR3 extends over 20 amino acids. CDR3 sequence: CASSPLHPRNTGKSCYGYTF. The CDR3 DNA is TGCGCCAGCAGTCCCTTGCACCCGAGGAATACGGGTAAGTCGTGCTATGGCTACACCTTC.

This chain connects TRBV7-3 to TRBJ2-1, with a possible D match to TRBD2 (6 bases). From germline, CDR1 is SGHTA and CDR2 FQGTGA. The germline V and J ends were trimmed by 1 base and 2 bases, with 12 bases remaining between them. This CDR3 is 16 amino acids long. The CDR3 DNA reads TGTGCCAGCAGCTTAAGAGGTGGCGGGACCTACAATGAGCAGTTCTTC. Translation: CASSLRGGGTYNEQFF.